This passage covers 2 T cell receptor beta chains from one sample sequenced in a study of OX40 agonist ivuxolimab in advanced cancers. Sequenced by immunoSEQ multiplex PCR; TCRdb stores in-frame clones only, minus some. The repertoire consists of 80,000 or so clones, with about 90% occurring once and the leading ten covering more than 1.5%. This sample comprised CD4+ or CD8+ T cells sorted from blood, obtained in a trial of the OX40 agonist ivuxolimab. The receptors were sampled from an adult with an advanced solid tumor such as melanoma, head and neck, liver or kidney cancer.

The genes are TRBV28 and TRBJ2-5, with no clear D. The CDR3 spans 11 residues. Germline lookup yields CDR1 MDHEN and CDR2 SYDVKM. V lost 8 bases and J lost 2, with 6 bases in between. The CDR3 DNA follows: TGTGCCAGCGGACCTCAAGAGACCCAGTACTTC. Translated, it gives CASGPQETQYF.

The rearrangement joins TRBV30 to TRBJ2-7; D possibly uses TRBD1 or TRBD2 (5 bases each). This CDR3 spans 12 amino acids. In germline, CDR1 is GTSNPN, CDR2 SVGIG (reference sequence). Trimming took 2 bases from V and 8 from J, leaving 13 bases between them. CDR3 bases: TGTGCCTGGAGTATTCCACGGGGCCAGCAGTACTTC. It specifies CAWSIPRGQQYF.